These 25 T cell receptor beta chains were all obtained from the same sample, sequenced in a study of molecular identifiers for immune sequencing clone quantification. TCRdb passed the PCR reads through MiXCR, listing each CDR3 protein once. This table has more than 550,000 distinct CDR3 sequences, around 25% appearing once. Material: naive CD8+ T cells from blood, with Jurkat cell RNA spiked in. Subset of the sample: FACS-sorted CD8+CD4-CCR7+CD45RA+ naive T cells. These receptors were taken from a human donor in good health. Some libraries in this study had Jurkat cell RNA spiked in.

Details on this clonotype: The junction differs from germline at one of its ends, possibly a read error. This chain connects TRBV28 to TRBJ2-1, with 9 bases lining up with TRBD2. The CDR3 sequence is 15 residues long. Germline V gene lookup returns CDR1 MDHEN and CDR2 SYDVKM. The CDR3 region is CASSTAGTSYSEQFF. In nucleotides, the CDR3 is TGTGCCAGCAGTACAGCCGGGACTAGCTACAGTGAGCAGTTCTTC.

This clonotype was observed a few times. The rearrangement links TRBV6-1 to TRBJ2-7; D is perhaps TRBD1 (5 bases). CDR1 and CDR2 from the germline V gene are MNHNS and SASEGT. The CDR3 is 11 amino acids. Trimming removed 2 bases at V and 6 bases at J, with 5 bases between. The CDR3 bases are TGTGCCAGCAGTGAAACAGGCGAGCAGTACTTC. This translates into CASSETGEQYF.

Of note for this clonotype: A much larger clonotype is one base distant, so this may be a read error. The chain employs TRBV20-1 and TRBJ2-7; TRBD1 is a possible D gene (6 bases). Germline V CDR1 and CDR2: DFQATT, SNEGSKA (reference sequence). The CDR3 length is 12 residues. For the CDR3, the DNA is TGCAATGCTACTGGGGGCGGCTACGAGCAGTACTTC. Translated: CNATGGGYEQYF.

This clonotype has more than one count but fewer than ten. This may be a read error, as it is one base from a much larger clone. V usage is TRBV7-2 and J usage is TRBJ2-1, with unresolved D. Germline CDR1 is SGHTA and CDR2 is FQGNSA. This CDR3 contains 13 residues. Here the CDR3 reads CASSFHPYNAQFF. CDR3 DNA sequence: TGTGCCAGCAGCTTCCATCCCTACAATGCGCAGTTCTTC.

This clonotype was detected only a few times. DNA for the CDR3: TGTGCCAGCAGCTTAGTCAACAGCCTGAATGAGCAGTTCTTC. Its translation: CASSLVNSLNEQFF. The chain employs TRBV7-9 and TRBJ2-1; D remains ambiguous. The CDR3 is 14 residues long. The germline V and J ends were trimmed by 1 base and 7 bases, with 11 bases remaining between them. Per germline, CDR1 SEHNR and CDR2 FQNEAQ (reference sequence).

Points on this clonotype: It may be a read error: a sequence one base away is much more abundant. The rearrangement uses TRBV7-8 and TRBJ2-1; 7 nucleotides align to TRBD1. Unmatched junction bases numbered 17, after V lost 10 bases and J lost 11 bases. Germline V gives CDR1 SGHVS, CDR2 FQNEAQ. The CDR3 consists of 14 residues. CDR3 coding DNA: TGTGCCATATCCCCGATAAGACAGGGCGATAAGCAGTTCTTC. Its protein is CAISPIRQGDKQFF. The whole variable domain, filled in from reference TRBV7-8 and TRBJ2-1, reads GAGVSQSPRYKVAKRGQDVALRCDPISGHVSLFWYQQALGQGPEFLTYFQNEAQLDKSGLPSDRFFAERPEGSVSTLKIQRTQQEDSAVYLCAISPIRQGDKQFFGPGTRLTVL.

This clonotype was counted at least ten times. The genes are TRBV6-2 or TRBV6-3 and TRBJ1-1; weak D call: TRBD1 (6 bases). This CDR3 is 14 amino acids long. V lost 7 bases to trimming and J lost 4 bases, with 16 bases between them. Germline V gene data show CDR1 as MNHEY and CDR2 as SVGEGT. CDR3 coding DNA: TGTGCCAGCACCCCCCGGGGGGCGGGCACTGAAGCTTTCTTT. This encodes CASTPRGAGTEAFF.

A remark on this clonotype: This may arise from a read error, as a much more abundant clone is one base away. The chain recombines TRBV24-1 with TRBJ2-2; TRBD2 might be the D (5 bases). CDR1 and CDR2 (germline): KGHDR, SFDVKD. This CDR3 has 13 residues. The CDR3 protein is CATSEGFAGELLF. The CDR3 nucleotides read TGTGCCACCAGTGAGGGATTCGCCGGGGAGCTGCTTTTT.

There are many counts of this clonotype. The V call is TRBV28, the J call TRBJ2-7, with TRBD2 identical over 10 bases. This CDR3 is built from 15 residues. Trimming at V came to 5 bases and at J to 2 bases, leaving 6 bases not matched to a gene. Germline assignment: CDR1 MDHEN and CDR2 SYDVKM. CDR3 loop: CASSPGLASTYEQYF. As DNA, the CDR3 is TGTGCCAGCAGTCCGGGACTAGCGAGTACCTACGAGCAGTACTTC.

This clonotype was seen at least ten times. The CDR3 coding sequence is TGTGCCAGTAGTATTGGAACTTTCTACACAGATACGCAGTATTTT. This encodes CASSIGTFYTDTQYF. The V and J genes are TRBV19 and TRBJ2-3, with D hard to call. The length of the CDR3 is 15 residues. The germline V and J ends were trimmed by 3 bases and 2 bases, with 12 bases remaining between them. Germline V CDR1 and CDR2: LNHDA, SQIVND (reference sequence).

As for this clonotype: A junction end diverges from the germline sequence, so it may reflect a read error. The chain's CDR3 is CASSQFYGGSTDKQYF. CDR3 DNA sequence: TGTGCCAGCAGCCAATTTTACGGGGGGAGCACAGATAAGCAGTATTTT. V is TRBV3-1 and J is TRBJ2-3; 7 bases are a match to TRBD2. The length of the CDR3 is 16 residues. The germline CDR1 and CDR2 sequences are LGHDT and YNNKEL (reference sequence).

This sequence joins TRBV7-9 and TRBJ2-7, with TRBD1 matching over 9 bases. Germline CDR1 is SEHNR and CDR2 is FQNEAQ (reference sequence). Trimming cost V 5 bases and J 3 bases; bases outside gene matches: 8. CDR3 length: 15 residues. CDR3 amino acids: CASSQTGGKGYEQYF. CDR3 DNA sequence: TGTGCCAGCAGCCAGACAGGGGGTAAGGGCTACGAGCAGTACTTC.

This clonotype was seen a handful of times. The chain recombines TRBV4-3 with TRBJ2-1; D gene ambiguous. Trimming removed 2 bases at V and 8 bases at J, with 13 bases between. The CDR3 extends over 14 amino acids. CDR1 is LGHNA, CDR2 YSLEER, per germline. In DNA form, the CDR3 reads TGCGCCAGCAGCCAAAATCCATCCCGGCATGAGCAGTTCTTC. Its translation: CASSQNPSRHEQFF.

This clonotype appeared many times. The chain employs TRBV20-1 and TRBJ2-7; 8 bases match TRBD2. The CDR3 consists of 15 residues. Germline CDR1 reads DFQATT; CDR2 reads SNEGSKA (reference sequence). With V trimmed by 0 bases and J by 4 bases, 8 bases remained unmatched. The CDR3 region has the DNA TGCAGTGCTAGAGATCCTGAGACTAGCGTTTACGAGCAGTACTTC. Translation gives CSARDPETSVYEQYF.

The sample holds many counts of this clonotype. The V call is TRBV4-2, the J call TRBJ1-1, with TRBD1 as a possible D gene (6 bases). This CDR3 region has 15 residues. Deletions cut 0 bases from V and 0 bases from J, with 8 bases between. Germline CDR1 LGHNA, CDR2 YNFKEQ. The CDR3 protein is CASSQEGQMNTEAFF. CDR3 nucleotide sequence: TGTGCCAGCAGCCAAGAAGGACAGATGAACACTGAAGCTTTCTTT.

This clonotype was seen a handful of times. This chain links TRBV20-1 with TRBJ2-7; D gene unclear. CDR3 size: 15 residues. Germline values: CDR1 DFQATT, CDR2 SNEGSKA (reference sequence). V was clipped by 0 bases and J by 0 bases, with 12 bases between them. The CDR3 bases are TGCAGTGCTAGAGATCTCGGTGTTAGCTCCTACGAGCAGTACTTC. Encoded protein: CSARDLGVSSYEQYF.

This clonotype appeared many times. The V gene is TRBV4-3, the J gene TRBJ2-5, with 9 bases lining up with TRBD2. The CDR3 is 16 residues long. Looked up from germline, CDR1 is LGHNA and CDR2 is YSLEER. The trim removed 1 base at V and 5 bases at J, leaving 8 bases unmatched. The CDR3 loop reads CASSQVASSGVETQYF. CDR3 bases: TGCGCCAGCAGCCAAGTAGCTTCTAGCGGGGTTGAGACCCAGTACTTC.

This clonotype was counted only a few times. CDR3 DNA sequence: TGTGCCAGCAGTTACGGTCCGACAGGGTACGAGCAGTACTTC. As protein: CASSYGPTGYEQYF. V usage is TRBV6-5 and J usage is TRBJ2-7; 7 nucleotides line up with TRBD1. Per germline, CDR1 MNHEY and CDR2 SVGAGI. V lost 2 bases, J lost 4 bases, and 5 bases stayed unmatched. This CDR3 contains 14 residues.

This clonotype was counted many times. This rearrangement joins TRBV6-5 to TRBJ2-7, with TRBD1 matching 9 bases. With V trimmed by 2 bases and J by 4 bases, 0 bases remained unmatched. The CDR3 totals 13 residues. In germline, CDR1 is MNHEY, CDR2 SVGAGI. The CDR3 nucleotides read TGTGCCAGCAGTTACGGGACAGGGTACGAGCAGTACTTC. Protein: CASSYGTGYEQYF.

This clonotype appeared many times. CDR3 bases: TGTGCCAGCAGTAATACCGGGACAGGTACTAATCAGCCCCAGCATTTT. This sequence encodes CASSNTGTGTNQPQHF. V is TRBV6-8 and J is TRBJ1-5; TRBD1 agrees at 8 bases. Per germline, CDR1 MNHGY and CDR2 SAAAGT. The CDR3 consists of 16 residues. V lost 5 bases to trimming and J lost 4 bases; unmatched junction nucleotides: 10.

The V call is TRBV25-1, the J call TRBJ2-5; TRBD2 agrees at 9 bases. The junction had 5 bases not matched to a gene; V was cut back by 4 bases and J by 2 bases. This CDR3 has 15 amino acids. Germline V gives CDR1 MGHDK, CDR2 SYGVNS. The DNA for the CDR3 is TGTGCCAGCAGTGGATACCTAGCGGGGCAAGAGACCCAGTACTTC. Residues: CASSGYLAGQETQYF.

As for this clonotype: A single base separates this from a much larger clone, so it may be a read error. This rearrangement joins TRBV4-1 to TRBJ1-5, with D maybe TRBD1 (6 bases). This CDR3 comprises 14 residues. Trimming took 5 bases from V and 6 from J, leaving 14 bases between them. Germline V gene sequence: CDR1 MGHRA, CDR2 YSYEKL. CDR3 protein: CASSGRGGSQPQHF. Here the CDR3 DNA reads TGCGCCAGCAGCGGCAGGGGCGGTAGTCAGCCCCAGCATTTT.

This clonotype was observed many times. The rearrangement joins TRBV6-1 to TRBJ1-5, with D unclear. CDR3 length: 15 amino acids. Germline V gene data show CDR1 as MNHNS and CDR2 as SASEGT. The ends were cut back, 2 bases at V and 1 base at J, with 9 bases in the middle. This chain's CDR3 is CASSETGGSNQPQHF. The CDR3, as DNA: TGTGCCAGCAGTGAAACGGGAGGAAGCAATCAGCCCCAGCATTTT.

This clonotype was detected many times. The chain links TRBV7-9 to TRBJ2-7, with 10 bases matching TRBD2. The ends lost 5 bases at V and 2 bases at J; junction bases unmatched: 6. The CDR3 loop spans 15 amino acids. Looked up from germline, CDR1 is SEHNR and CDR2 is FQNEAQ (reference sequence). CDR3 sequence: CASSRGLADTYEQYF. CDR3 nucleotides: TGTGCCAGCAGCCGCGGACTAGCGGATACCTACGAGCAGTACTTC.

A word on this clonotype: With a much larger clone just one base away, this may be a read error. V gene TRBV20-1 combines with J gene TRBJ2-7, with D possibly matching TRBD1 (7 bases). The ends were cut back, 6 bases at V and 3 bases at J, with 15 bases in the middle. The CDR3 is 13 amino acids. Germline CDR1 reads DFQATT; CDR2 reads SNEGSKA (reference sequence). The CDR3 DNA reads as TGCAGTGCCCCAGGGGGGCTGGACTACGAGCAGTACTTC. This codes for CSAPGGLDYEQYF.